This T cell receptor (beta chain) was recorded in a study of beta chain features in type 1 diabetes. Study-wide points: Type 1 diabetes patients had VDJ junctions that carried fewer insertions and more deletions. In all four CD4+ subsets, TCRB CDR3 length was significantly, moderately reduced in type 1 diabetes.

Trimming at V came to 0 bases and at J to 4 bases, leaving 4 bases not matched to a gene. The CDR3 runs 15 residues. Germline assignment: CDR1 SGHKS and CDR2 YYEKEE (reference sequence). The study reverse transcribed the entire isolated RNA, so it sequenced expressed TCRB transcripts. Reads from naive, central memory and regulatory T cell samples averaged roughly 3.3 million. The method was immunoSEQ multiplex PCR; TCRdb's version includes in-frame clones alone and lacks a portion of them. The data contain 130,000 to 150,000 clones, 10% to 15% of them singletons. The authors sorted CD4+ naive, central memory, regulatory and stem cell-like memory cells via CD45RO/CCR7/CD25/CD127/CD95/CD27. Notes on this clone: Its target is not known.

The sequencing input was central memory CD4+ T cells from blood. The V gene is TRBV5-5, the J gene TRBJ2-1, with 7 bases matching TRBD1. The sequence was obtained from a man aged 18 to 29 with type 1 diabetes. For the CDR3, the DNA is TGTGCCAGCAGCTTGGGACAGGGTTCTTACAATGAGCAGTTCTTC. Protein: CASSLGQGSYNEQFF.